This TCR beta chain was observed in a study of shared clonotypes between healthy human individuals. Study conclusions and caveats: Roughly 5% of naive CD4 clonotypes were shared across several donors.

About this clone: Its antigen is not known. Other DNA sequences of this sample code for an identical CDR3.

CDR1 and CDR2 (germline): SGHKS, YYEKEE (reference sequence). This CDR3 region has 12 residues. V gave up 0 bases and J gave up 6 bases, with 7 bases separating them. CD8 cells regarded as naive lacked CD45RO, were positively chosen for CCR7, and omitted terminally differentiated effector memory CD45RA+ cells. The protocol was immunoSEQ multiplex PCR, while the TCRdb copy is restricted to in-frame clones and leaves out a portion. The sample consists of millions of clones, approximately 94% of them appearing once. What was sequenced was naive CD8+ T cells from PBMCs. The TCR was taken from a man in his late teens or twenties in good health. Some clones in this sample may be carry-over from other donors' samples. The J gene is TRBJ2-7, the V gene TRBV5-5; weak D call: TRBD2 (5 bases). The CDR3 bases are TGTGCCAGCAGCTTGGTGAGGGCCGAGCAGTACTTC. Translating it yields CASSLVRAEQYF.